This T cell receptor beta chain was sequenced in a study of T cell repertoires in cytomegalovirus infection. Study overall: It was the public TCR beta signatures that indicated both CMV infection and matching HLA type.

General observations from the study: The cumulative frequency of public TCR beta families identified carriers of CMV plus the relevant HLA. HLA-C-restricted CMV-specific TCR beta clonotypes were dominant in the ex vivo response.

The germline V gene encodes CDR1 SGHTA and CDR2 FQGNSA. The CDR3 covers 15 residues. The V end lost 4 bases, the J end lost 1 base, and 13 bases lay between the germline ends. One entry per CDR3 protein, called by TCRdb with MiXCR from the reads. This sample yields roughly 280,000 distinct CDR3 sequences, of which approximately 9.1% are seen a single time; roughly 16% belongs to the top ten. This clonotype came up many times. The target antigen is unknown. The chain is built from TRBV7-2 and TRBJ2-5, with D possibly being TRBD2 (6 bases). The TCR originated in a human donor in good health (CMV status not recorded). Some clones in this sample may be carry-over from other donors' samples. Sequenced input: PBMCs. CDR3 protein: CASSSPWRGQETQYF. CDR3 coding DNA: TGTGCCAGCAGCTCCCCCTGGCGGGGCCAAGAGACCCAGTACTTC.